Below are 23 T cell receptor beta chains sequenced from a single sample in a study of a mutant IDH1 vaccine in newly diagnosed glioma. No antigen has been assigned to these receptors. This sample's time point: week 35, safety follow-up. Vaccinated patients received 300 ug of mutant IDH1 20-mer peptide per dose, with topical imiquimod. Clones were read by immunoSEQ multiplex PCR, and TCRdb kept only the in-frame ones, dropping some. The data contain about 32,000 clones, around 84% of them singletons. The specimen was PBMCs, collected from a glioma patient whose treatment included an IDH1 peptide vaccine. These receptors came from a man aged 30 to 45 with glioma.

This clone was counted only a few times. The V gene is TRBV29-1, the J gene TRBJ1-1, with D unresolved. The V gene's germline CDR1 is SQVTM and CDR2 ANQGSEA. The V and J ends lost 6 bases and 7 bases respectively, with 9 bases between them. The CDR3 contains 10 residues. The CDR3 DNA follows: TGCAGCGTCGAACGGTATGAAGCTTTCTTT. This sequence encodes CSVERYEAFF.

The CDR3 here is CASSLGDSYEQYF. Written as DNA, the CDR3 is TGTGCCAGCAGCTTGGGGGACAGTTACGAGCAGTACTTC. The chain is built from TRBV11-2 and TRBJ2-7; TRBD1 matches at 7 bases. Unmatched junction bases numbered 3, after V lost 3 bases and J lost 4 bases. The CDR3 extends over 13 amino acids. CDR1 and CDR2 from the germline V gene are SGHAT and FQNNGV.

This clone was seen a few times. V gene TRBV5-4 combines with J gene TRBJ2-1; 8 positions match TRBD2. J was trimmed by 8 bases and V by 0 bases; bases with no gene match: 1. There are 13 residues in the CDR3. Germline-derived CDR1 and CDR2 are SGHNT and YYREEE (reference sequence). The CDR3 DNA follows: TGTGCCAGCAGCTTGGGGGGACTAGATGAGCAGTTCTTC. Protein: CASSLGGLDEQFF.

The chain recombines TRBV13 with TRBJ2-7; the D gene could be TRBD1 or TRBD2 (5 bases each). Trimming left V 0 bases short and J 0 bases short, with 9 bases between. Germline CDR1 PRHDT, CDR2 FYEKMQ (reference sequence). The CDR3 runs 15 residues. Here the CDR3 reads CASSLGGTSSYEQYF. The CDR3 region has the DNA TGTGCCAGCAGCTTAGGGGGGACGAGCTCCTACGAGCAGTACTTC. The full variable domain, its missing parts supplied by reference TRBV13 and TRBJ2-7, is AAGVIQSPRHLIKEKRETATLKCYPIPRHDTVYWYQQGPGQDPQFLISFYEKMQSDKGSIPDRFSAQQFSDYHSELNMSSLELGDSALYFCASSLGGTSSYEQYFGPGTRLTVT.

The genes are TRBV29-1 and TRBJ2-1; no clear D. Trimming stripped 1 base from V and 8 bases from J, with 12 bases between. This CDR3 is 13 amino acids long. The germline V gene encodes CDR1 SQVTM and CDR2 ANQGSEA. CDR3 in amino acids: CSVEGPSRDEQFF. The CDR3 nucleotides are TGCAGCGTTGAAGGACCCTCACGGGATGAGCAGTTCTTC.

This clone was observed a few times. This sequence joins TRBV5-1 and TRBJ1-5; TRBD1 is a possible D gene (6 bases). CDR1 is SGHRS, CDR2 YFSETQ, per germline. Trimming cost V 2 bases and J 6 bases, with 12 bases left between them. This CDR3 spans 14 amino acids. The CDR3 DNA sequence: TGCGCCAGCAGCTTCATGGTAGGGGGTCAGCCCCAGCATTTT. Its translation: CASSFMVGGQPQHF.

The chain couples TRBV5-5 to TRBJ1-1; D ambiguous. Trimming took off 4 bases at V and 7 bases at J, with 11 bases between the two ends. The CDR3 spans 12 residues. In germline, CDR1 is SGHKS, CDR2 YYEKEE (reference sequence). The CDR3 reads CASSDPSGEAFF. Written as DNA, the CDR3 is TGTGCCAGCAGCGATCCTTCAGGTGAAGCTTTCTTT.

On this clone: At the DNA level, this CDR3 is encoded by other sequences in the same sample as well. The rearrangement links TRBV7-9 to TRBJ1-5; D is unclear. The CDR3 extends over 14 amino acids. The V end was cut by 0 bases, the J end by 1 base, with 4 bases between. The germline V gene has CDR1 SEHNR and CDR2 FQNEAQ (reference sequence). CDR3 sequence: CASSLAGSNQPQHF. CDR3 bases: TGTGCCAGCAGCTTAGCTGGAAGCAATCAGCCCCAGCATTTT.

The chain employs TRBV5-1 and TRBJ2-7, with D perhaps assigned TRBD1 or TRBD2 (5 bases each). V lost 6 bases and J lost 3, with 10 bases in between. The CDR3 loop spans 12 amino acids. Per germline, CDR1 SGHRS and CDR2 YFSETQ. The CDR3 spells CASTQGVYEQYF. Written as DNA, the CDR3 is TGCGCCAGCACCCAGGGAGTCTACGAGCAGTACTTC.

The V and J genes are TRBV14 and TRBJ2-5, with D possibly TRBD2 on 5 matching bases. CDR3 length: 13 amino acids. Germline values: CDR1 SGHDN, CDR2 FVKESK. V was pared by 5 bases and J by 4 bases, with 11 bases between. The CDR3 protein is CASSFDAGETQYF. The DNA for the CDR3 is TGTGCCAGCAGCTTTGACGCGGGAGAGACCCAGTACTTC.

This clone was recorded once. The chain is built from TRBV6-6 and TRBJ2-2, with TRBD2 matching over 8 bases. Germline V gene data show CDR1 as MNHNY and CDR2 as SVGAGI (reference sequence). V lost 5 bases, J lost 6 bases, and 5 bases stayed unmatched. The CDR3 has 14 amino acids. CDR3 sequence reads: CASSTRLAPGELFF. The CDR3 coding sequence is TGTGCCAGCAGTACGCGACTAGCGCCCGGGGAGCTGTTTTTT.

This clone has a handful of counts. The gene calls are TRBV6-4 and TRBJ1-4; possibly TRBD1 for D (5 bases). This CDR3 is built from 15 residues. Germline V gene sequence: CDR1 MRHNA, CDR2 SNTAGT. With 5 bases removed from V and 10 bases from J, the gap between germline ends came to 20 bases. CDR3 amino acids: CASSNGGRVGGKLFF. CDR3 coding DNA: TGTGCCAGCAGTAACGGGGGGAGGGTCGGTGGAAAACTGTTTTTT.

The J gene is TRBJ2-7, the V gene TRBV5-4, with D uncertain. This CDR3 region has 16 residues. CDR1 and CDR2 from the germline V gene are SGHNT and YYREEE (reference sequence). V lost 0 bases, J lost 3 bases, and 16 bases lay in between. CDR3 coding DNA: TGTGCCAGCAGCTTGGCCATCGCAGGAGATTACTACGAGCAGTACTTC. This codes for CASSLAIAGDYYEQYF.

The chain combines TRBV27 with TRBJ2-3, with 12 bases that match TRBD2. Germline CDR1 is MNHEY and CDR2 is SMNVEV (reference sequence). CDR3 length: 16 residues. V gave up 6 bases and J gave up 0 bases; unmatched junction bases: 4. The CDR3, as DNA: TGTGCCAGCAGAGGACTAGCGGGGTTTAGCACAGATACGCAGTATTTT. Translation: CASRGLAGFSTDTQYF.

V usage is TRBV10-3 and J usage is TRBJ2-7, with 11 bases that match TRBD2. This CDR3 is built from 15 residues. The junction had 1 base not matched to a gene; V was cut back by 3 bases and J by 0 bases. CDR1 is ENHRY and CDR2 is SYGVKD in the germline V gene. The CDR3 is CAISETSGSSYEQYF. As DNA, the CDR3 is TGTGCCATCAGTGAAACTAGCGGGAGCTCCTACGAGCAGTACTTC.

This chain uses TRBV2 with TRBJ1-1; D gene ambiguous. Germline CDR1 is SNHLY and CDR2 is FYNNEI. With 6 bases removed from V and 2 bases from J, the gap between germline ends came to 4 bases. The CDR3 spans 11 residues. Here the CDR3 DNA reads TGTGCCAGCAGGGCTAACACTGAAGCTTTCTTT. This gives the protein CASRANTEAFF.

This clone has only one observation. The chain carries TRBV6-1 and TRBJ1-5; possibly TRBD1 for D (5 bases). CDR1 and CDR2 from the germline V gene are MNHNS and SASEGT. The CDR3 runs 15 residues. Trimming removed 6 bases at V and 3 bases at J, with 15 bases between. The DNA of the CDR3 is TGTGCCAGCAGCCCCTCCGGCAGGGACAATCAGCCCCAGCATTTT. Its protein product is CASSPSGRDNQPQHF.

The chain has TRBV7-9 and TRBJ1-1; D is undetermined. Trimming removed 5 bases at V and 1 base at J, with 11 bases between. The CDR3 covers 14 residues. In germline, CDR1 is SEHNR, CDR2 FQNEAQ (reference sequence). CDR3 DNA: TGTGCCAGCAGCCCTGGACGGTCGAACACTGAAGCTTTCTTT. Translation: CASSPGRSNTEAFF.

The genes are TRBV6-1 and TRBJ1-1; a possible D gene is TRBD1 (5 bases). V was trimmed by 7 bases and J by 5 bases, leaving 14 bases between them. Germline V gene sequence: CDR1 MNHNS, CDR2 SASEGT. This CDR3 comprises 13 residues. CDR3 protein: CASIRIEGTEAFF. The CDR3 DNA reads TGTGCCAGCATCCGGATTGAGGGGACTGAAGCTTTCTTT.

This chain connects TRBV2 to TRBJ2-5, with 9 bases lining up with TRBD1. CDR3 length equals 15 residues. Germline loops: CDR1 SNHLY, CDR2 FYNNEI. Losses at the gene ends were 7 bases for V and 2 bases for J; bases not matched to a gene: 8. This CDR3 reads CASTPGGQGQETQYF. CDR3 nucleotides: TGTGCCAGCACTCCGGGGGGACAGGGACAAGAGACCCAGTACTTC. Supplemented by reference TRBV2 and TRBJ2-5, the full variable domain reads EPEVTQTPSHQVTQMGQEVILRCVPISNHLYFYWYRQILGQKVEFLVSFYNNEISEKSEIFDDQFSVERPDGSNFTLKIRSTKLEDSAMYFCASTPGGQGQETQYFGPGTRLLVL.

The table lists this clone with many counts. The chain carries TRBV4-2 and TRBJ1-4, with no clear D. Looked up from germline, CDR1 is LGHNA and CDR2 is YNFKEQ. CDR3 length equals 15 residues. V lost 0 bases and J lost 4, with 9 bases in between. CDR3 sequence: CASSQDRADNEKLFF. CDR3 in DNA: TGTGCCAGCAGCCAAGATCGGGCCGATAATGAAAAACTGTTTTTT.

The chain joins TRBV7-2 to TRBJ2-5; D gene unclear. The CDR3 is made up of 13 amino acids. V lost 5 bases and J 8 bases, leaving 15 bases between the germline ends. Germline lookup yields CDR1 SGHTA and CDR2 FQGNSA. CDR3 in amino acids: CASSPGPIPTQYF. As DNA, the CDR3 is TGTGCCAGCAGCCCGGGCCCAATCCCCACCCAGTACTTC.

By sample share, this clone is medium-sized (0.01 to 0.1%). The chain is built from TRBV7-9 and TRBJ1-2, with 7 bases fitting TRBD1. Germline-derived CDR1 and CDR2 are SEHNR and FQNEAQ (reference sequence). This CDR3 spans 14 amino acids. Unmatched junction bases numbered 7, after V lost 5 bases and J lost 4 bases. The CDR3 DNA reads TGTGCCAGCAGCGTCCTAGGGGGCGGCTATGGCTACACCTTC. Translating it yields CASSVLGGGYGYTF.